This note documents a single TCR beta chain sequence. The sample belongs to a study of tumor T cells in aggressive B-cell lymphoma. Libraries were prepared by immunoSEQ multiplex PCR; TCRdb keeps only in-frame clonotypes and omits some of them. The data show roughly 2,000 clones, approximately 90% seen once. The material sequenced was tumor tissue. This TCR was recovered from an adult with diffuse large B cell lymphoma.

This CDR3 reads CASSPTPTGGEDTEAFF. The DNA for the CDR3 is TGCGCCAGCAGCCCGACACCGACAGGGGGCGAGGACACTGAAGCTTTCTTT. The chain has TRBV5-1 and TRBJ1-1; 10 nucleotides agree with TRBD1. The junction had 12 bases not matched to a gene; V was cut back by 4 bases and J by 3 bases. This CDR3 has 17 amino acids. Germline CDR1 SGHRS, CDR2 YFSETQ.